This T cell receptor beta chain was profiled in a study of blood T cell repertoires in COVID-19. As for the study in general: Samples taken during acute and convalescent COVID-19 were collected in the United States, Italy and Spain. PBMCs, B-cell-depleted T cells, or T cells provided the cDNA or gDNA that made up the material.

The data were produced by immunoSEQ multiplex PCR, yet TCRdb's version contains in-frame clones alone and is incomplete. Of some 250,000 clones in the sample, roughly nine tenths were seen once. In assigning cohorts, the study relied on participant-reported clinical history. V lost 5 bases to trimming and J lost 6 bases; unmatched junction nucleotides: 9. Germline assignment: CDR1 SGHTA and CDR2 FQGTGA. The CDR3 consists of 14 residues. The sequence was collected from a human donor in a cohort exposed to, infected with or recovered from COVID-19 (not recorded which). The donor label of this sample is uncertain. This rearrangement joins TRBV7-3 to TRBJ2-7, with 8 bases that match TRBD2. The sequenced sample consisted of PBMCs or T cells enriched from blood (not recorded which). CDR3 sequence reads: CASSPGGVLGEQYF. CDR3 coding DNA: TGTGCCAGCAGCCCCGGGGGGGTCCTAGGCGAGCAGTACTTC.